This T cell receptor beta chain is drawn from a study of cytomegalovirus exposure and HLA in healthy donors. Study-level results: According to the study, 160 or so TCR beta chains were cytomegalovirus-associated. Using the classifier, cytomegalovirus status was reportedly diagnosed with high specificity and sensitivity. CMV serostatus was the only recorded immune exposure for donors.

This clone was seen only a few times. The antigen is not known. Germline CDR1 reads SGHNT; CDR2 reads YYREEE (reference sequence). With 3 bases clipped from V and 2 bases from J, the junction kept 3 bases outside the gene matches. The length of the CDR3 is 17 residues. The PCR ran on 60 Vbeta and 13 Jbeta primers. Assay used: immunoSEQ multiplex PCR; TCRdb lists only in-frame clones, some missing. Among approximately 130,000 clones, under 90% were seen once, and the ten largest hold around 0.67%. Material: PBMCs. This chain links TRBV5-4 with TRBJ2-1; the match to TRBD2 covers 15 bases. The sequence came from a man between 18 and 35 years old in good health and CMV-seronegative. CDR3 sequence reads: CASSSGTSGGPYNEQFF. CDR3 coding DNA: TGTGCCAGCAGCTCCGGGACTAGCGGGGGGCCCTACAATGAGCAGTTCTTC.